This section outlines one T cell receptor beta chain sequence together with its context. This specimen comes from a study of OX40 agonist ivuxolimab in advanced cancers. The protocol was immunoSEQ multiplex PCR, while the TCRdb copy is restricted to in-frame clones and leaves out a portion. The repertoire holds more than 35,000 clones, with around nine tenths as singletons. V gave up 0 bases and J gave up 4 bases, with 6 bases separating them. The V gene's germline CDR1 is SGHAT and CDR2 FQNNGV. CDR3 size: 13 residues. The origin of this receptor is an adult with an advanced solid tumor such as melanoma, head and neck, liver or kidney cancer. The sample in question was CD4+ or CD8+ T cells sorted from blood, obtained in a trial of the OX40 agonist ivuxolimab. The chain carries TRBV11-2 and TRBJ1-2; D not certain. CDR3 protein: CASSLERVYGYTF. In DNA form, the CDR3 reads TGTGCCAGCAGCTTAGAGAGAGTCTATGGCTACACCTTC. Complete variable domain (other parts from reference TRBV11-2 and TRBJ1-2): EAGVAQSPRYKIIEKRQSVAFWCNPISGHATLYWYQQILGQGPKLLIQFQNNGVVDDSQLPKDRFSAERLKGVDSTLKIQPAKLEDSAVYLCASSLERVYGYTFGSGTRLTVV.